Following are 9 T cell receptor beta chains from one sample sequenced in a study of T cell responses to AZD1222 COVID-19 vaccine. Sequencing used immunoSEQ multiplex PCR; TCRdb keeps in-frame clones, though not all of them. Of 55,000 to 60,000 clones in the sample, approximately 85% were seen once. The source material was peripheral blood, sampled on day 0 of MenACWY control vaccination. Receptors were obtained from an adult in good health.

This chain connects TRBV5-6 to TRBJ1-1; TRBD1 matches 7 bases. J was trimmed by 0 bases and V by 3 bases; bases with no gene match: 5. The CDR3 is 15 residues long. Germline V gene sequence: CDR1 SGHDT, CDR2 YYEEEE. The CDR3 loop reads CASSWGQSLNTEAFF. Here the CDR3 DNA reads TGTGCCAGCAGCTGGGGACAGAGTCTGAACACTGAAGCTTTCTTT.

The chain is built from TRBV6-2 or TRBV6-3 and TRBJ2-2; TRBD2 aligns across 7 bases. The V and J ends lost 6 bases and 9 bases, in that order; junction bases with no gene match: 7. CDR1 MNHEY and CDR2 SVGEGT come from the germline V gene. The CDR3 has 13 residues. CDR3 nucleotide sequence: TGTGCCAGCAGCCAGGGACTAACCCGGGAGCTGTTTTTT. This gives the protein CASSQGLTRELFF.

The J gene is TRBJ1-5, the V gene TRBV7-2, with D possibly TRBD1 on 5 matching bases. Germline V gene sequence: CDR1 SGHTA, CDR2 FQGNSA. Deletions cut 3 bases from V and 1 base from J, with 13 bases between. CDR3 length: 16 residues. CDR3 DNA: TGTGCCAGCAGCTTGGGGGATGGGGTAAGCAATCAGCCCCAGCATTTT. This gives the protein CASSLGDGVSNQPQHF.

The count of this clone is one. The rearrangement uses TRBV28 and TRBJ2-7; a possible D gene is TRBD2 (6 bases). V gave up 3 bases and J gave up 4 bases, with 13 bases separating them. Germline CDR1 reads MDHEN; CDR2 reads SYDVKM. This CDR3 has 14 residues. DNA for the CDR3: TGTGCCAGCAGTTTTCAGGGAGGCGGGTACGAGCAGTACTTC. Residues: CASSFQGGGYEQYF.

This clone came up a few times. This chain uses TRBV25-1 with TRBJ2-2; the match to TRBD1 covers 9 bases. There are 13 residues in the CDR3. CDR1 is MGHDK and CDR2 is SYGVNS in the germline V gene. The ends lost 7 bases at V and 7 bases at J; junction bases unmatched: 4. The CDR3 loop is CASKTGGIGELFF. DNA of the CDR3: TGTGCCAGCAAGACAGGGGGTATCGGGGAGCTGTTTTTT.

The chain joins TRBV6-4 to TRBJ1-2, with TRBD1 as a possible D gene (5 bases). Per the germline V gene, CDR1 is MRHNA and CDR2 is SNTAGT. The CDR3 is 15 residues long. Trimming shortened V by 5 bases and J by 6 bases, and 19 bases separated the two germline ends. CDR3: CASSRDPGTIDGYTF. The DNA for the CDR3 is TGTGCCAGCAGTCGAGATCCAGGGACTATAGATGGCTACACCTTC.

This chain uses TRBV6-2 or TRBV6-3 with TRBJ2-1; D call uncertain. The CDR3 has 16 residues. V was cut by 6 bases and J by 4 bases, with 19 bases left in between. Germline loops: CDR1 MNHEY, CDR2 SVGEGT. CDR3 loop: CASSPTGDWRYNEQFF. CDR3 bases: TGTGCCAGCAGCCCTACGGGCGACTGGAGATACAATGAGCAGTTCTTC.

This chain uses TRBV29-1 with TRBJ2-5; D is ambiguous. V was shortened by 6 bases and J by 2 bases, with 19 bases between the two germline ends. Germline-derived CDR1 and CDR2 are SQVTM and ANQGSEA. The CDR3 loop spans 15 amino acids. CDR3 bases: TGCAGCGTCGCGCCACGAGGAGCCCGGCAAGAGACCCAGTACTTC. Amino acids: CSVAPRGARQETQYF.

The genes are TRBV4-2 and TRBJ1-3, with D unclear. V lost 0 bases, J lost 1 base, and 10 bases lay in between. This CDR3 region has 16 residues. Germline V gene sequence: CDR1 LGHNA, CDR2 YNFKEQ. CDR3 residues: CASSQERGDSGNTIYF. Written as DNA, the CDR3 is TGTGCCAGCAGCCAAGAACGAGGAGATTCTGGAAACACCATATATTTT.